This entry lists 32 T cell receptor beta chains sequenced from one sample in a study of OX40 agonist ivuxolimab in advanced cancers. The library was prepared using the immunoSEQ multiplex PCR assay. The table was pulled from immuneACCESS by TCRdb, which kept in-frame rearrangements only. Such tables lose some clones; where checked, under half of the loss comes from unresolved V genes, and the rest has no known cause. The table for this sample lists 80,000 or so clones; about 83% of them were counted only once. Clones ranked in the top ten supply around 25% of the sample. Specimen: CD4+ or CD8+ T cells sorted from blood, collected in a trial of the OX40 agonist ivuxolimab. These receptors originate from an adult with an advanced solid tumor such as melanoma, head and neck, liver or kidney cancer.

This clone was seen once. This sequence joins TRBV5-4 and TRBJ2-5; the D is unclear. CDR3 length equals 14 residues. V gave up 2 bases and J gave up 0 bases, with 8 bases separating them. CDR1 is SGHNT and CDR2 is YYREEE in the germline V gene (reference sequence). CDR3 amino acids: CASSFRANQETQYF. DNA of the CDR3: TGTGCCAGCAGCTTCCGGGCGAACCAAGAGACCCAGTACTTC.

The chain joins TRBV7-9 to TRBJ2-1; maybe TRBD1 (6 bases). Trimming took off 3 bases at V and 7 bases at J, with 22 bases between the two ends. Germline V gene data show CDR1 as SEHNR and CDR2 as FQNEAQ (reference sequence). The CDR3 runs to 17 residues. The CDR3 DNA reads as TGTGCCAGCAGCTTTTCGGGACAAGAGGACCCGGGGAATGAGCAGTTCTTC. Encoded protein: CASSFSGQEDPGNEQFF. Drawing the rest from reference TRBV7-9 and TRBJ2-1, the complete variable domain is DTGVSQNPRHKITKRGQNVTFRCDPISEHNRLYWYRQTLGQGPEFLTYFQNEAQLEKSRLLSDRFSAERPKGSFSTLEIQRTEQGDSAMYLCASSFSGQEDPGNEQFFGPGTRLTVL.

V gene TRBV18 combines with J gene TRBJ2-5, with D hard to call. The germline V gene encodes CDR1 KGHSH and CDR2 LQKENI. The CDR3 consists of 13 residues. V shed 3 bases and J shed 1 base, with 6 bases lying between them. In DNA, the CDR3 is TGTGCCAGCTCACCGGGCAGCCAAGAGACCCAGTACTTC. Translating it yields CASSPGSQETQYF.

This clone has a single count. The chain is built from TRBV28 and TRBJ1-2; D unclear. This CDR3 has 13 amino acids. Per germline, CDR1 MDHEN and CDR2 SYDVKM. V dropped 3 bases and J dropped 1 base, with 6 bases sitting between them. This CDR3 reads CASSFTHNYGYTF. In nucleotides, the CDR3 is TGTGCCAGCAGTTTTACCCATAACTATGGCTACACCTTC.

V is TRBV2 and J is TRBJ2-3, with D possibly TRBD1 on 5 matching bases. V was pared by 8 bases and J by 4 bases, with 16 bases between. The germline gives CDR1 SNHLY, CDR2 FYNNEI. The CDR3 loop spans 14 amino acids. The CDR3 is CASARVAGSDTQYF. CDR3 nucleotides: TGTGCCAGCGCCAGGGTGGCAGGGTCAGATACGCAGTATTTT.

The gene calls are TRBV4-3 and TRBJ2-2; 9 bases line up with TRBD1. CDR1 is LGHNA and CDR2 is YSLEER in the germline V gene. Losses at the gene ends were 4 bases for V and 5 bases for J; bases not matched to a gene: 8. The CDR3 runs to 16 residues. The CDR3 protein is CASSRQQGAGTGELFF. The CDR3 bases are TGCGCCAGCAGCCGCCAACAGGGGGCGGGGACCGGGGAGCTGTTTTTT.

DNA of the CDR3: TGTGCCATCGGGGGGGGTATGAACACTGAAGCTTTCTTT. This gives the protein CAIGGGMNTEAFF. V usage is TRBV10-3 and J usage is TRBJ1-1, with D perhaps matching TRBD1 (5 bases). CDR1 is ENHRY and CDR2 is SYGVKD in the germline V gene. The CDR3 has 13 residues. The V gene lost 8 bases and the J gene lost 0 bases, with 10 bases spanning the gap.

The chain is built from TRBV6-6 and TRBJ2-7; tentative D call: TRBD2 (5 bases). The CDR3 spans 14 residues. V gave up 5 bases and J gave up 2 bases, with 13 bases separating them. CDR1 and CDR2 from the germline V gene are MNHNY and SVGAGI (reference sequence). CDR3 loop: CASSVSLGPYEQYF. The CDR3 DNA is TGTGCCAGCAGTGTGTCACTAGGCCCCTACGAGCAGTACTTC.

The J gene is TRBJ2-5, the V gene TRBV10-3, with 8 positions matching TRBD1. V was clipped by 6 bases and J by 5 bases; unmatched bases: 5. The germline V gene has CDR1 ENHRY and CDR2 SYGVKD. This CDR3 contains 13 residues. The CDR3 protein is CAIRPGGAETQYF. The CDR3 bases are TGTGCCATCAGGCCAGGGGGCGCCGAGACCCAGTACTTC.

This chain joins TRBV5-4 and TRBJ1-1; D unresolved. Germline V gene sequence: CDR1 SGHNT, CDR2 YYREEE (reference sequence). The CDR3 loop spans 14 amino acids. The ends were cut back, 1 base at V and 0 bases at J, with 7 bases in the middle. CDR3 residues: CASSLWGMNTEAFF. DNA of the CDR3: TGTGCCAGCAGCTTGTGGGGTATGAACACTGAAGCTTTCTTT.

The chain carries TRBV5-1 and TRBJ2-6; possible D gene TRBD2, 6 bases. CDR1 and CDR2 (germline): SGHRS, YFSETQ. V was cut by 0 bases and J by 2 bases, with 9 bases left in between. CDR3 length: 16 amino acids. The CDR3: CASSLGGGTGANVLTF. In nucleotides, the CDR3 is TGCGCCAGCAGCTTGGGGGGCGGGACTGGGGCCAACGTCCTGACTTTC.

This sequence joins TRBV2 and TRBJ2-3; D gene ambiguous. The CDR3 is 14 amino acids. Germline V gene data show CDR1 as SNHLY and CDR2 as FYNNEI. The germline V and J ends were trimmed by 6 bases and 1 base, with 11 bases remaining between them. The CDR3 loop is CASRLEPGTDTQYF. CDR3 nucleotides: TGTGCCAGCAGGCTGGAGCCCGGCACAGATACGCAGTATTTT. Full variable domain (remainder filled in from reference TRBV2 and TRBJ2-3): EPEVTQTPSHQVTQMGQEVILRCVPISNHLYFYWYRQILGQKVEFLVSFYNNEISEKSEIFDDQFSVERPDGSNFTLKIRSTKLEDSAMYFCASRLEPGTDTQYFGPGTRLTVL.

V gene TRBV6-5 combines with J gene TRBJ1-2, with a weak D call TRBD1 (6 bases). Germline V gene data show CDR1 as MNHEY and CDR2 as SVGAGI. The CDR3 covers 14 residues. The V gene lost 0 bases and the J gene lost 6 bases, with 11 bases spanning the gap. The CDR3 here is CASSYSGRGNGYTF. The CDR3 bases are TGTGCCAGCAGTTACTCGGGCAGGGGAAATGGCTACACCTTC.

The chain is built from TRBV27 and TRBJ1-1; possible D gene TRBD1, 6 bases. Deletions cut 3 bases from V and 4 bases from J, with 18 bases between. From germline, CDR1 is MNHEY and CDR2 SMNVEV (reference sequence). This CDR3 contains 16 residues. The CDR3 region has the DNA TGTGCCAGCAGTTTGGGGGCGACGGGGAGAGTCACTGAAGCTTTCTTT. Protein sequence: CASSLGATGRVTEAFF.

V usage is TRBV2 and J usage is TRBJ1-2; possible D gene TRBD1, 6 bases. The CDR3 has 13 residues. V was trimmed by 6 bases and J by 3 bases, leaving 11 bases between them. Germline V gene data show CDR1 as SNHLY and CDR2 as FYNNEI. The CDR3 sequence is CASRLQGHYGYTF. The CDR3 bases are TGTGCCAGCAGACTACAGGGTCACTATGGCTACACCTTC.

The chain couples TRBV6-6 to TRBJ1-2, with D perhaps TRBD1 (5 bases). This CDR3 has 13 residues. Germline V gene sequence: CDR1 MNHNY, CDR2 SVGAGI (reference sequence). The V and J ends lost 2 bases and 6 bases respectively, with 10 bases between them. The CDR3 loop reads CASSYVGRDGYTF. The CDR3 region has the DNA TGTGCCAGCAGTTACGTGGGGCGGGATGGCTACACCTTC.

The gene calls are TRBV6-1 and TRBJ1-5, with D unclear. CDR1 is MNHNS and CDR2 is SASEGT in the germline V gene. The V and J ends lost 4 bases and 0 bases respectively, with 13 bases between them. The CDR3 runs to 16 residues. The CDR3 DNA reads as TGTGCCAGCAGTGCGTCCCCGTATTATAGCAATCAGCCCCAGCATTTT. Translated: CASSASPYYSNQPQHF.

The rearrangement joins TRBV30 to TRBJ2-1, with TRBD1 as a possible D gene (6 bases). Germline assignment: CDR1 GTSNPN and CDR2 SVGIG (reference sequence). V gave up 0 bases and J gave up 2 bases, with 11 bases separating them. This CDR3 spans 15 amino acids. CDR3 protein: CAWSVLQGTYNEQFF. The CDR3 DNA sequence: TGTGCCTGGAGTGTACTGCAGGGGACCTACAATGAGCAGTTCTTC.

The table lists this clone with a few counts. The rearrangement links TRBV6-5 to TRBJ2-7, with D uncertain. Trimming cost V 2 bases and J 3 bases, with 2 bases left between them. The CDR3 totals 11 residues. Germline V gene lookup returns CDR1 MNHEY and CDR2 SVGAGI. For the CDR3, the DNA is TGTGCCAGCAGTTACCACTACGAGCAGTACTTC. Amino acids: CASSYHYEQYF.

This clone was seen only once. V usage is TRBV6-5 and J usage is TRBJ1-4; D unclear. This CDR3 contains 11 residues. Germline-derived CDR1 and CDR2 are MNHEY and SVGAGI. Trimming cost V 6 bases and J 6 bases, with 5 bases left between them. CDR3 amino acids: CASREDEKLFF. The CDR3 DNA reads as TGTGCCAGCAGGGAGGATGAAAAACTGTTTTTT.

This chain links TRBV7-2 with TRBJ2-1, with a weak D call TRBD1 (6 bases). V lost 4 bases to trimming and J lost 7 bases, with 17 bases between them. The germline CDR1 and CDR2 sequences are SGHTA and FQGNSA. The CDR3 spans 15 residues. The CDR3 reads CASSSAVKGGNEQFF. For the CDR3, the DNA is TGTGCCAGCAGCTCCGCCGTCAAAGGGGGAAATGAGCAGTTCTTC.

DNA for the CDR3: TGTGCCAGCTCCCCCGCAACAGGCTACACCTTC. Translation: CASSPATGYTF. The genes are TRBV18 and TRBJ1-2; the D is unclear. CDR1 is KGHSH and CDR2 is LQKENI in the germline V gene. The CDR3 totals 11 residues. Trimming cost V 6 bases and J 8 bases, with 10 bases left between them.

This clone was seen at least ten times. This likely traces to a read error, being one base from a far larger clone. This sample includes further DNA sequences coding for the same CDR3. The rearrangement joins TRBV5-4 to TRBJ2-7, with D unresolved. Germline CDR1 and CDR2: SGHNT and YYREEE (reference sequence). The CDR3 has 16 residues. Trimming took off 4 bases at V and 7 bases at J, with 24 bases between the two ends. The CDR3 region is CASSQESALERSEQYF. CDR3 DNA: TGTGCCAGCAGCCAAGAATCGGCCCTCGAACGGTCTGAGCAGTACTTC.

Written as DNA, the CDR3 is TGCGCCAGCAGAGCCTCTACCGGAGAGACAGGGATCTATGGCTACACCTTC. The encoded protein is CASRASTGETGIYGYTF. This chain uses TRBV10-2 with TRBJ1-2, with TRBD1 matching over 7 bases. J lost 4 bases, V lost 6 bases, and 17 bases had no gene match. Germline V gives CDR1 WSHSY, CDR2 SAAADI. This CDR3 is built from 17 residues.

V usage is TRBV10-3 and J usage is TRBJ1-2; 7 bases line up with TRBD1. After removal of 2 bases from V and 3 bases from J, the junction contained 0 bases not matched to a gene. Germline CDR1 ENHRY, CDR2 SYGVKD. The CDR3 extends over 13 amino acids. This chain's CDR3 is CAISEGQDYGYTF. CDR3 DNA: TGTGCCATCAGTGAGGGACAGGACTATGGCTACACCTTC.

The V call is TRBV7-2, the J call TRBJ1-4; 8 bases are shared with TRBD1. CDR3 length equals 13 residues. The trim removed 5 bases at V and 7 bases at J, leaving 3 bases unmatched. Germline V CDR1 and CDR2: SGHTA, FQGNSA. This chain's CDR3 is CASSNGQGEKLFF. CDR3 coding DNA: TGTGCCAGCAGCAACGGACAGGGTGAAAAACTGTTTTTT.

This sequence joins TRBV5-4 and TRBJ1-5; D is undetermined. In germline, CDR1 is SGHNT, CDR2 YYREEE (reference sequence). V was trimmed by 0 bases and J by 7 bases, leaving 8 bases between them. There are 13 residues in the CDR3. This CDR3 reads CASSLDPGQPQHF. The CDR3 DNA is TGTGCCAGCAGCTTGGATCCCGGGCAGCCCCAGCATTTT.

As to this clone: Other nucleotide sequences in the sample specify the same CDR3. The J gene is TRBJ2-7, the V gene TRBV9, with D tentatively TRBD1 (6 bases). The CDR3 extends over 15 amino acids. V was cut by 0 bases and J by 2 bases, with 12 bases left in between. In germline, CDR1 is SGDLS, CDR2 YYNGEE. CDR3 region: CASSVAGRGAYEQYF. The CDR3 DNA sequence: TGTGCCAGCAGCGTAGCCGGCAGGGGAGCCTACGAGCAGTACTTC.

The chain couples TRBV4-3 to TRBJ2-3; the match to TRBD2 covers 7 bases. With V trimmed by 3 bases and J by 8 bases, 2 bases remained unmatched. From germline, CDR1 is LGHNA and CDR2 YSLEER. The CDR3 is made up of 12 amino acids. The CDR3 DNA reads as TGCGCCAGCAGCCAGGGGGGGGGTACGCAGTATTTT. This translates into CASSQGGGTQYF.

The J gene is TRBJ1-5, the V gene TRBV4-1, with D perhaps matching TRBD1 (6 bases). The V end was cut by 5 bases, the J end by 4 bases, with 12 bases between. Germline V CDR1 and CDR2: MGHRA, YSYEKL. This CDR3 region has 14 residues. This CDR3 reads CASSEITGNQPQHF. The CDR3 DNA reads TGCGCCAGCAGCGAGATAACAGGGAATCAGCCCCAGCATTTT.

The rearrangement joins TRBV5-1 to TRBJ2-3; 7 bases line up with TRBD2. V shed 4 bases, J shed 0 bases, and the junction held 8 bases outside the gene matches. Germline V gene lookup returns CDR1 SGHRS and CDR2 YFSETQ. This CDR3 region has 16 residues. DNA for the CDR3: TGCGCCAGCAGCGTGGCTAGCGGCTCTAGCACAGATACGCAGTATTTT. It encodes CASSVASGSSTDTQYF.

The CDR3 DNA reads as TGTGCCACACAGGGGTCGCGCACTGAAGCTTTCTTT. It translates to CATQGSRTEAFF. This rearrangement joins TRBV10-3 to TRBJ1-1; 7 bases are a match to TRBD1. This CDR3 spans 12 amino acids. J lost 4 bases, V lost 10 bases, and 6 bases had no gene match. The germline V gene has CDR1 ENHRY and CDR2 SYGVKD.